These 18 T cell receptor beta chains were sequenced from one sample in a study of regulatory T cells in long-lasting Graves disease (dated by TCRdb to the early 2020s). The method was multiplex PCR. Instrument used: Illumina HiSeq 4000. CDR3 regions were amplified by Arm-PCR with iRepertoire HTBI primers to construct TCR beta libraries. TCRdb itself trimmed the public reads at Q25 with fastp, ran MiXCR and retained productive beta chains. Every distinct CDR3 protein forms one entry, paired with its most common genes and DNA. The sample includes some 220,000 distinct CDR3 sequences, with roughly a fifth observed a single time. The ten biggest clones cover approximately 12% of the sample. Read against the paper, the sample's time point label means: newly diagnosed GD, antithyroid drugs for less than 3 months. RNA was extracted from PBMCs in TRIzol for both TCR sequencing and RNA sequencing. This sample was also put to use in a study of T cells in Graves' hyperthyroidism and ophthalmopathy.

The sequencing here drew on peripheral blood mononuclear cells (PBMCs), taken at new diagnosis, from a patient treated with antithyroid drugs. Source of these receptors: a woman in her 30s with Graves disease. Donor details come from another sample of the same person, matched by shared clones.

The chain links TRBV11-2 to TRBJ2-1; 7 bases fit TRBD1. The CDR3 is 17 residues long. Per the germline V gene, CDR1 is SGHAT and CDR2 is FQNNGV. Trimming removed 4 bases from V and 8 bases from J; junction bases left unmatched: 17. CDR3 residues: CASSYKIGGANYDEQFF. CDR3 sequence (DNA): TGTGCCAGCAGCTATAAAATAGGGGGCGCGAATTACGATGAGCAGTTCTTC.

The sample holds many counts of this clonotype. This chain connects TRBV20-1 to TRBJ2-5; TRBD2 aligns across 11 bases. Germline CDR1 reads DFQATT; CDR2 reads SNEGSKA (reference sequence). The J segment lost 4 bases and the V segment lost 2 bases, leaving 9 bases of the junction unmatched. This CDR3 is built from 16 residues. The CDR3 sequence: CSARSVAGGPGETQYF. The CDR3 coding sequence is TGCAGTGCTAGATCGGTAGCGGGGGGGCCGGGAGAGACCCAGTACTTC.

This clonotype showed up many times. The rearrangement links TRBV7-9 to TRBJ2-7; D perhaps matches TRBD2 (7 bases). The CDR3 contains 15 residues. The germline V and J ends were trimmed by 4 bases and 2 bases, with 15 bases remaining between them. In germline, CDR1 is SEHNR, CDR2 FQNEAQ (reference sequence). CDR3 in amino acids: CASSSRGGTTYEQYF. In DNA, the CDR3 is TGTGCCAGCAGCTCAAGGGGGGGGACTACCTACGAGCAGTACTTC.

The chain uses TRBV20-1 and TRBJ1-1, with 9 bases lining up with TRBD1. Germline V gene sequence: CDR1 DFQATT, CDR2 SNEGSKA (reference sequence). The CDR3 has 15 residues. V dropped 3 bases and J dropped 5; count of bases not matched to a gene: 10. The CDR3 DNA reads TGCAGTGCTAGCCCCCTGACAGGGGGGAGGACTGAAGCTTTCTTT. This translates into CSASPLTGGRTEAFF.

This clonotype was counted many times. The rearrangement uses TRBV19 and TRBJ1-6; 7 bases are shared with TRBD1. The CDR3 is 16 residues long. The ends lost 9 bases at V and 6 bases at J; junction bases unmatched: 14. The V gene's germline CDR1 is LNHDA and CDR2 SQIVND (reference sequence). The CDR3 loop reads CASQSGRGQANSPLHF. The CDR3 nucleotides read TGTGCCAGCCAATCGGGACGCGGACAGGCTAATTCACCCCTCCACTTT.

As concerns this clonotype: One base away lies a much larger clone, so this may be a sequencing read error. This is likely a read error, given that the CDR3 carries no conserved phenylalanine or tryptophan at its end. V and J are TRBV5-6 and TRBJ2-5; D gene uncertain. Trimming removed 4 bases at V and 5 bases at J, with 6 bases between. Germline CDR1 is SGHDT and CDR2 is YYEEEE. This CDR3 has 11 residues. The CDR3 sequence: CASSTRETQYI. CDR3 nucleotides: TGTGCCAGCAGCACGCGGGAGACCCAGTACATC.

The table lists this clonotype with a few counts. The chain combines TRBV19 with TRBJ2-1; D is possibly TRBD1 (5 bases). Germline loops: CDR1 LNHDA, CDR2 SQIVND (reference sequence). The CDR3 runs 12 residues. V lost 5 bases to trimming and J lost 7 bases, with 9 bases between them. CDR3 bases: TGTGCCAGTAGTGGGGCGTGGAATGAGCAGTTCTTC. It encodes CASSGAWNEQFF.

This chain connects TRBV28 to TRBJ2-3; 8 nucleotides line up with TRBD2. The germline V gene has CDR1 MDHEN and CDR2 SYDVKM. This CDR3 has 18 amino acids. Germline trimming cut 3 bases from V and 0 bases from J; bases unmatched to any gene: 11. The CDR3 reads CASSFPVAGKRSTDTQYF. The DNA of the CDR3 is TGTGCCAGCAGTTTCCCAGTAGCGGGGAAACGTAGCACAGATACGCAGTATTTT. Combining the CDR3 with reference TRBV28 and TRBJ2-3 gives the whole variable domain DVKVTQSSRYLVKRTGEKVFLECVQDMDHENMFWYRQDPGLGLRLIYFSYDVKMKEKGDIPEGYSVSREKKERFSLILESASTNQTSMYLCASSFPVAGKRSTDTQYFGPGTRLTVL.

This clonotype was seen many times. This rearrangement joins TRBV19 to TRBJ1-2, with D possibly TRBD1 on 5 matching bases. V was shortened by 6 bases and J by 4 bases, with 15 bases between the two germline ends. Germline assignment: CDR1 LNHDA and CDR2 SQIVND (reference sequence). CDR3 length: 14 residues. The CDR3 region is CASRPSGGTYGYTF. The CDR3 coding sequence is TGTGCCAGTAGACCGAGCGGGGGGACCTATGGCTACACCTTC.

This clonotype was seen many times. The J gene is TRBJ2-3, the V gene TRBV4-1, with 8 bases aligning to TRBD1. Germline V CDR1 and CDR2: MGHRA, YSYEKL. Trimming at V came to 3 bases and at J to 6 bases, leaving 5 bases not matched to a gene. The CDR3 is 14 residues long. The CDR3 DNA sequence: TGCGCCAGCAGCCACGGACAGGGTGTGGATACGCAGTATTTT. Protein product: CASSHGQGVDTQYF.

This clonotype was observed at least ten times. V is TRBV7-9 and J is TRBJ2-7, with TRBD1 matching over 7 bases. The CDR3 spans 13 residues. The ends lost 5 bases at V and 3 bases at J; junction bases unmatched: 4. In germline, CDR1 is SEHNR, CDR2 FQNEAQ (reference sequence). The CDR3 here is CASSHGQVYEQYF. The CDR3 nucleotides are TGTGCCAGCAGCCACGGACAGGTCTACGAGCAGTACTTC. The variable domain in full, with the rest retrieved from reference TRBV7-9 and TRBJ2-7, is DTGVSQNPRHKITKRGQNVTFRCDPISEHNRLYWYRQTLGQGPEFLTYFQNEAQLEKSRLLSDRFSAERPKGSFSTLEIQRTEQGDSAMYLCASSHGQVYEQYFGPGTRLTVT.

This clonotype was counted ten times or more. Here the CDR3 reads CASSPDSNWDTQYF. The CDR3 region has the DNA TGTGCCAGCTCACCAGATAGTAACTGGGATACGCAGTATTTT. The rearrangement uses TRBV18 and TRBJ2-3; D is ambiguous. V was trimmed by 2 bases and J by 6 bases, leaving 12 bases between them. The CDR3 loop spans 14 amino acids. Germline V CDR1 and CDR2: KGHSH, LQKENI.

This clonotype was found many times. The chain is built from TRBV7-9 and TRBJ1-4; 8 nucleotides agree with TRBD1. V lost 5 bases, J lost 4 bases, and 6 bases stayed unmatched. Germline-derived CDR1 and CDR2 are SEHNR and FQNEAQ (reference sequence). CDR3 size: 15 residues. The CDR3 nucleotides read TGTGCCAGCAGCCGACAGGGGTGGGGTAATGAAAAACTGTTTTTT. Amino acids: CASSRQGWGNEKLFF.

Many counts were recorded for this clonotype. The chain uses TRBV11-3 and TRBJ2-2; 8 bases line up with TRBD1. This CDR3 has 15 residues. Germline-derived CDR1 and CDR2 are SGHNT and YENEEA. V lost 5 bases and J lost 4; bases outside the gene matches: 6. The CDR3 loop reads CASSGMDRATGELFF. The CDR3 DNA is TGTGCCAGCAGCGGCATGGACAGGGCCACCGGGGAGCTGTTTTTT.

Only a few counts were recorded for this clonotype. The V and J genes are TRBV5-4 and TRBJ2-7; the match to TRBD2 covers 13 bases. Germline loops: CDR1 SGHNT, CDR2 YYREEE (reference sequence). The CDR3 is made up of 16 amino acids. Trimming took 4 bases from V and 3 from J; bases not matched to a gene: 7. The CDR3: CASSPTSGRAIYEQYF. CDR3 in DNA: TGTGCCAGCAGCCCAACTAGCGGGAGGGCCATCTACGAGCAGTACTTC.

The rearrangement links TRBV7-9 to TRBJ2-1; perhaps TRBD2 as D (6 bases). The CDR3 has 15 residues. V lost 3 bases, J lost 2 bases, and 11 bases lay in between. CDR1 is SEHNR, CDR2 FQNEAQ, per germline (reference sequence). The chain's CDR3 is CASSFGTFPYNEQFF. The CDR3 DNA reads TGTGCCAGCAGCTTTGGGACTTTTCCCTACAATGAGCAGTTCTTC.

This clonotype came up many times. This rearrangement joins TRBV12-3 or TRBV12-4 to TRBJ1-3, with D maybe TRBD1 (6 bases). Trimming pared 5 bases from V and 7 bases from J, leaving 12 bases between. The CDR3 length is 13 residues. CDR3 DNA sequence: TGTGCCAGCAGTGGGGGGGCGAGGAACACCATATATTTT. Encoded protein: CASSGGARNTIYF.

This chain uses TRBV5-1 with TRBJ2-3, with 8 nucleotides matching TRBD2. The J segment lost 0 bases and the V segment lost 0 bases, leaving 3 bases of the junction unmatched. The germline V gene has CDR1 SGHRS and CDR2 YFSETQ. The CDR3 runs to 16 residues. CDR3 sequence reads: CASSLVTSASTDTQYF. CDR3 nucleotide sequence: TGCGCCAGCAGCTTGGTGACTAGCGCTAGCACAGATACGCAGTATTTT.